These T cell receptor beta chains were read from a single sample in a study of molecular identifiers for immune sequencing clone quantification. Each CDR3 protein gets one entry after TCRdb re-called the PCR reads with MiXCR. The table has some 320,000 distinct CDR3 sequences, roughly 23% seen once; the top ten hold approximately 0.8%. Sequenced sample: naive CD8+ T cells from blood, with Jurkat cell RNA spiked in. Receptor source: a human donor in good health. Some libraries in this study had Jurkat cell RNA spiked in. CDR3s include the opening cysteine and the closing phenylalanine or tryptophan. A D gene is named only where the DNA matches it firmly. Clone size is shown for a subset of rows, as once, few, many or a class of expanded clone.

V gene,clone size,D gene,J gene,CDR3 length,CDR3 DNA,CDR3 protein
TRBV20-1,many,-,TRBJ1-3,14,TGCAGTGCTAGGGGGACCAACTCTGGAAACACCATATATTTT,CSARGTNSGNTIYF
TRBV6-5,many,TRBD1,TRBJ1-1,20,TGTGCCAGCACACGGTTATCGAGCGGGACAGGGGCCCCCTGGTACACTGAAGCTTTCTTT,CASTRLSSGTGAPWYTEAFF
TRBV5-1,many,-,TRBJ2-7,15,TGCGCCAGCAGCTTCCAGAGCCAGGGGAGCTACGAGCAGTACTTC,CASSFQSQGSYEQYF
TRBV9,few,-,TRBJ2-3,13,TGTGCCAGCAGCGTGCTGAACACAGATACGCAGTATTTT,CASSVLNTDTQYF
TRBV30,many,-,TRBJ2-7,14,TGTGCCTGGAGTCTGGGCGGGGAAACTTACGAGCAGTACTTC,CAWSLGGETYEQYF
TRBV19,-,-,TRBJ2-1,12,TGCGCCAGTAGTATTCCCGGGAATGTGCAGTTCTTC,CASSIPGNVQFF
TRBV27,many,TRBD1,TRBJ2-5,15,TGTGCCAGCAGTTTATGGGGACAGGTCGGAGAGACCCAGTACTTC,CASSLWGQVGETQYF
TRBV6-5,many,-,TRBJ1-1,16,TGTGCCAGCAGTTACTCAGGGCCCAGGGTTATGGGTGAAGCTTTCTTT,CASSYSGPRVMGEAFF
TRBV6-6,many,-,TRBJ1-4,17,TGTGCCAGCAGTTCACCCGGGATAGCGCCAACTAATGAAAAACTGTTTTTT,CASSSPGIAPTNEKLFF
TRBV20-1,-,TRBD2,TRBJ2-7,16,TGCAGTGCTAGAGTGCGGGTTAGCGGGAGGAACTACGAGCAGTACTTC,CSARVRVSGRNYEQYF
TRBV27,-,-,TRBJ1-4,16,TGTGCCAGCAGTACCCTTTTTGGGCAGGGGAATGAAAAACTGTTTTTT,CASSTLFGQGNEKLFF
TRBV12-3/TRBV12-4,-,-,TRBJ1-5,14,TGTGCCAGCAGCATCCGGGCCGCACATCAGCCCCAGCATTTT,CASSIRAAHQPQHF
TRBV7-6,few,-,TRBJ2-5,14,TGTGCCAGCTCAGCCCCCGGGCTGGGTCAGACCCAGTACTTC,CASSAPGLGQTQYF
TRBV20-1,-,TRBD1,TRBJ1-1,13,TGCAGTGCCCTGACAGGGGAGGATACTGAAGCTTTCTTT,CSALTGEDTEAFF
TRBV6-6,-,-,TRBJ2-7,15,TGTGCCAGCAGTTACTCGGCCACGGAGTTCTACGAGCAGTACTTC,CASSYSATEFYEQYF
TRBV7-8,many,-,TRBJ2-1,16,TGTGCCAGCAGTCAAAACCAGGGAATGTCCTACAATGAGCAGTTCTTC,CASSQNQGMSYNEQFF
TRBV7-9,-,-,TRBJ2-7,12,TGTGCCAGCAGCCTCCCGGGGGACGAGCAGTACTTC,CASSLPGDEQYF
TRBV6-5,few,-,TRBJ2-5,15,TGTGCCAGCAGTTACTTCTCGGCAGACCAAGAGACCCGGTACTTC,CASSYFSADQETRYF
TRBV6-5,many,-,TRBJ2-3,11,TGTGCCAGCAGCCCCGGGTATACGCAGTATTTT,CASSPGYTQYF
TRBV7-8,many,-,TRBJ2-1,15,TGTGCCAGCAGCTTAGCGCCTTTCGGGCACAATGAGCAGTTCTTC,CASSLAPFGHNEQFF
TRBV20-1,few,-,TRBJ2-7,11,TGCAGTGCTAGCAGGAAATACGAGCAGTACTTC,CSASRKYEQYF
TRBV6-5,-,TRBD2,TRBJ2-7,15,TGTGCCAGCAGTTACATAGCGGGAGAGAGTTACGAGCAGTACTTC,CASSYIAGESYEQYF
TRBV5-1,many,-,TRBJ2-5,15,TGCGCCAGCAGCCTGAGGAGCGGCAGCGGGGAGACCCAGTACTTC,CASSLRSGSGETQYF